The 32 T cell receptor beta chains presented below share a single source sample, sequenced in a study of T-cell reconstitution after alpha-beta-depleted transplantation in children. Using unique molecular identifiers, the investigators prepared the TCRbeta library. A single record per CDR3 protein comes from TCRdb applying MiXCR to the PCR reads. The sample contains 300,000 to 400,000 distinct CDR3 sequences, about 14% of which appear only once. The sample in question was PBMCs, obtained from the stem cell graft. The source is a human donor who donated a stem cell graft to a child with Fanconi anemia.

This clonotype was seen repeatedly, ten times or more. The genes are TRBV10-3 and TRBJ2-3, with 7 bases lining up with TRBD2. CDR1 ENHRY and CDR2 SYGVKD come from the germline V gene. V lost 8 bases to trimming and J lost 6 bases; unmatched junction nucleotides: 2. CDR3 length: 11 amino acids. CDR3 nucleotides: TGTGCCATCGGTAGCGGGGATACGCAGTATTTT. This sequence encodes CAIGSGDTQYF.

The V and J genes are TRBV5-1 and TRBJ2-2; 7 bases match TRBD1. The CDR3 loop spans 15 amino acids. The germline V gene has CDR1 SGHRS and CDR2 YFSETQ. After removal of 3 bases from V and 4 bases from J, the junction contained 6 bases not matched to a gene. This CDR3 is CASSSPTGTTGELFF. The CDR3 DNA reads as TGCGCCAGCAGCTCACCGACAGGGACCACCGGGGAGCTGTTTTTT. Full variable domain (remainder filled in from reference TRBV5-1 and TRBJ2-2): KAGVTQTPRYLIKTRGQQVTLSCSPISGHRSVSWYQQTPGQGLQFLFEYFSETQRNKGNFPGRFSGRQFSNSRSEMNVSTLELGDSALYLCASSSPTGTTGELFFGEGSRLTVL.

This clonotype was seen many times. This chain links TRBV7-2 with TRBJ2-7; 7 bases agree with TRBD1. V lost 5 bases and J lost 2; bases outside the gene matches: 9. This CDR3 is built from 15 residues. Germline CDR1 and CDR2: SGHTA and FQGNSA. The CDR3 bases are TGTGCCAGCAGCCCCCCGACAGGGATACCCTACGAGCAGTACTTC. Its translation is CASSPPTGIPYEQYF.

This clonotype was detected only a few times. The chain recombines TRBV14 with TRBJ2-5, with 9 bases identical to TRBD2. From germline, CDR1 is SGHDN and CDR2 FVKESK. V lost 0 bases, J lost 4 bases, and 6 bases stayed unmatched. The CDR3 loop spans 16 amino acids. This chain's CDR3 is CASSQDPAGGPETQYF. CDR3 DNA: TGTGCCAGCAGCCAAGACCCAGCGGGGGGTCCAGAGACCCAGTACTTC.

The chain recombines TRBV27 with TRBJ1-4; D is perhaps TRBD1 (6 bases). From germline, CDR1 is MNHEY and CDR2 SMNVEV (reference sequence). The V and J ends lost 6 bases and 7 bases respectively, with 15 bases between them. CDR3 length: 14 residues. The CDR3 nucleotides are TGTGCCAGCAGCTCGGGGACACTAACTGAAAAACTGTTTTTT. Protein: CASSSGTLTEKLFF.

A few counts support this clonotype. The chain combines TRBV7-9 with TRBJ2-2; D uncertain. The CDR3 contains 14 residues. V lost 3 bases and J lost 4, with 9 bases in between. The germline V gene has CDR1 SEHNR and CDR2 FQNEAQ (reference sequence). CDR3 residues: CASSFIATTGELFF. Here the CDR3 DNA reads TGTGCCAGCAGCTTTATCGCAACCACCGGGGAGCTGTTTTTT. The full variable domain, in which reference TRBV7-9 and TRBJ2-2 provide the parts outside the CDR3, is DTGVSQNPRHKITKRGQNVTFRCDPISEHNRLYWYRQTLGQGPEFLTYFQNEAQLEKSRLLSDRFSAERPKGSFSTLEIQRTEQGDSAMYLCASSFIATTGELFFGEGSRLTVL.

This clonotype was observed a few times. This sequence joins TRBV12-3 or TRBV12-4 and TRBJ2-2; no definite D call. The length of the CDR3 is 11 residues. With 3 bases removed from V and 9 bases from J, the gap between germline ends came to 5 bases. The CDR3 region is CASSFGWELFF. DNA of the CDR3: TGTGCCAGCAGTTTCGGGTGGGAGCTGTTTTTT.

In this sample, this clonotype turned up a few times. J is TRBJ2-2 and V is TRBV3-1; D not certain. The CDR3 runs to 12 residues. V was trimmed by 8 bases and J by 6 bases, leaving 10 bases between them. Looked up from germline, CDR1 is LGHDT and CDR2 is YNNKEL (reference sequence). The CDR3 loop is CASAPLSGELFF. The CDR3 DNA is TGTGCCAGCGCACCCCTTTCCGGGGAGCTGTTTTTT. Using reference TRBV3-1 and TRBJ2-2 for the parts outside the CDR3, the full variable domain is DTAVSQTPKYLVTQMGNDKSIKCEQNLGHDTMYWYKQDSKKFLKIMFSYNNKELIINETVPNRFSPKSPDKAHLNLHINSLELGDSAVYFCASAPLSGELFFGEGSRLTVL.

The genes are TRBV15 and TRBJ1-1, with 9 bases aligning to TRBD1. The J segment lost 11 bases and the V segment lost 2 bases, leaving 6 bases of the junction unmatched. The CDR3 runs 13 residues. Germline V gene lookup returns CDR1 LNHNV and CDR2 YYDKDF (reference sequence). CDR3 sequence: CATSRSQGAKAFF. Written as DNA, the CDR3 is TGTGCCACCAGCAGATCACAGGGGGCGAAGGCTTTCTTT.

This chain joins TRBV11-1 and TRBJ2-1, with TRBD2 matching over 11 bases. With 1 base clipped from V and 5 bases from J, the junction kept 10 bases outside the gene matches. Germline lookup yields CDR1 SGHAT and CDR2 FQDESV (reference sequence). The CDR3 has 18 residues. The CDR3 nucleotides are TGTGCCAGCAGCTTAGTCAGGCGGCTAGCGGGGGGAAACAATGAGCAGTTCTTC. It codes for CASSLVRRLAGGNNEQFF.

This clonotype showed up just a few times. The chain couples TRBV7-6 to TRBJ2-2; D is perhaps TRBD1 or TRBD2 (5 bases each). Trimming cost V 1 base and J 13 bases, with 13 bases left between them. Germline assignment: CDR1 SGHVS and CDR2 FNYEAQ. CDR3 length: 13 amino acids. The CDR3 sequence: CASSLDIRGGLFF. CDR3 DNA: TGTGCCAGCAGCTTAGATATACGGGGCGGGCTGTTTTTT.

This clonotype has a handful of counts. The chain carries TRBV11-2 and TRBJ2-5, with D perhaps assigned TRBD1 or TRBD2 (5 bases each). The V gene lost 0 bases and the J gene lost 2 bases, with 10 bases spanning the gap. This CDR3 is 15 amino acids long. Per germline, CDR1 SGHAT and CDR2 FQNNGV. The CDR3 DNA follows: TGTGCCAGCAGCTTAGATCTGAGGGGTCAAGAGACCCAGTACTTC. Its translation is CASSLDLRGQETQYF.

There are many counts of this clonotype. The CDR3 nucleotides read TGCGCCAGCAGCTTGGAACGCAGGGACTATGGCTACACCTTC. This encodes CASSLERRDYGYTF. The rearrangement joins TRBV5-1 to TRBJ1-2, with D maybe TRBD1 (5 bases). The CDR3 spans 14 residues. In germline, CDR1 is SGHRS, CDR2 YFSETQ. With 0 bases removed from V and 3 bases from J, the gap between germline ends came to 9 bases.

This chain joins TRBV11-2 and TRBJ2-3, with D possibly matching TRBD2 (5 bases). CDR1 and CDR2 (germline): SGHAT, FQNNGV. The V end was cut by 0 bases, the J end by 5 bases, with 6 bases between. This CDR3 is built from 13 residues. The CDR3: CASSLEEGDTQYF. The CDR3 DNA follows: TGTGCCAGCAGCTTAGAAGAGGGAGATACGCAGTATTTT.

This chain connects TRBV7-3 to TRBJ2-2; possibly TRBD1 or TRBD2 for D (5 bases each). This CDR3 is built from 16 residues. Germline CDR1 SGHTA, CDR2 FQGTGA. The V end lost 5 bases, the J end lost 4 bases, and 17 bases lay between the germline ends. The CDR3 is CASSPTGAVGTGELFF. DNA of the CDR3: TGTGCCAGCAGCCCCACCGGGGCTGTAGGCACCGGGGAGCTGTTTTTT.

This clonotype has just a few counts. This chain joins TRBV20-1 and TRBJ2-3, with 12 bases that match TRBD2. The CDR3 spans 14 residues. The germline gives CDR1 DFQATT, CDR2 SNEGSKA (reference sequence). As DNA, the CDR3 is TGCGGAGCCGGACTAGCGGGGACCACAGATACGCAGTATTTT. Encoded protein: CGAGLAGTTDTQYF.

J is TRBJ2-3 and V is TRBV3-1; 8 nucleotides agree with TRBD2. V lost 1 base, J lost 2 bases, and 11 bases stayed unmatched. The CDR3 spans 18 residues. Per germline, CDR1 LGHDT and CDR2 YNNKEL (reference sequence). This chain's CDR3 is CASSQVRSSGALTDTQYF. In nucleotides, the CDR3 is TGTGCCAGCAGCCAAGTAAGGAGTAGCGGGGCTCTCACAGATACGCAGTATTTT.

This clonotype was picked up a small number of times. The chain links TRBV5-1 to TRBJ2-3; unclear D gene. The ends were cut back, 2 bases at V and 10 bases at J, with 17 bases in the middle. Germline CDR1 and CDR2: SGHRS and YFSETQ. This CDR3 comprises 14 residues. The CDR3 spells CASSFSIAARSQYF. In DNA form, the CDR3 reads TGCGCCAGCAGCTTCTCGATTGCCGCGAGATCGCAGTATTTT. The variable domain in full, completed from reference TRBV5-1 and TRBJ2-3, reads KAGVTQTPRYLIKTRGQQVTLSCSPISGHRSVSWYQQTPGQGLQFLFEYFSETQRNKGNFPGRFSGRQFSNSRSEMNVSTLELGDSALYLCASSFSIAARSQYFGPGTRLTVL.

The rearrangement joins TRBV2 to TRBJ2-7, with 9 positions matching TRBD2. The germline V gene encodes CDR1 SNHLY and CDR2 FYNNEI. V lost 1 base to trimming and J lost 3 bases; unmatched junction nucleotides: 4. CDR3 length: 15 amino acids. The CDR3 region is CASSEGTSDLYEQYF. The CDR3 region has the DNA TGTGCCAGCAGTGAAGGGACTAGCGACCTCTACGAGCAGTACTTC.

The V gene is TRBV10-3, the J gene TRBJ2-3; 9 bases agree with TRBD1. V lost 3 bases to trimming and J lost 2 bases; unmatched junction nucleotides: 6. Germline CDR1 is ENHRY and CDR2 is SYGVKD. CDR3 length: 16 amino acids. CDR3 region: CAISDDRGGTTDTQYF. Written as DNA, the CDR3 is TGTGCCATCAGTGACGACAGGGGGGGCACCACAGATACGCAGTATTTT.

CDR3 in amino acids: CASSFLTGKRGYTF. The CDR3 DNA sequence: TGTGCCAGCAGTTTCCTCACCGGGAAGCGGGGCTACACCTTC. V and J are TRBV27 and TRBJ1-2; D remains ambiguous. This CDR3 region has 14 residues. V lost 3 bases and J 8 bases, leaving 16 bases between the germline ends. The V gene's germline CDR1 is MNHEY and CDR2 SMNVEV (reference sequence).

In this sample, this clonotype turned up a few times. CDR3 in DNA: TGCAGTGCTAGGCCGGGGGGCTCGAACACCGGGGAGCTGTTTTTT. It translates to CSARPGGSNTGELFF. The chain combines TRBV20-1 with TRBJ2-2; the D gene is possibly TRBD2 (7 bases). The CDR3 loop spans 15 amino acids. Germline V gene data show CDR1 as DFQATT and CDR2 as SNEGSKA (reference sequence). The germline V and J ends were trimmed by 3 bases and 0 bases, with 11 bases remaining between them.

In this sample, this clonotype turned up many times. The chain recombines TRBV4-2 with TRBJ1-1; possible D gene TRBD1, 5 bases. Trimming removed 4 bases at V and 4 bases at J, with 16 bases between. The germline CDR1 and CDR2 sequences are LGHNA and YNFKEQ. The CDR3 totals 15 residues. The DNA of the CDR3 is TGTGCCAGCAGCCCACAGTCAGCAGGGCCCACTGAAGCTTTCTTT. Residues: CASSPQSAGPTEAFF.

This clonotype was seen more than once but under ten times. V usage is TRBV6-2 or TRBV6-3 and J usage is TRBJ2-2; D could derive from TRBD1 or TRBD2 (5 bases each). In germline, CDR1 is MNHEY, CDR2 SVGEGT. The CDR3 runs to 17 residues. Between the trimmed V and J ends, which lost 2 bases and 9 bases, there was a span of 22 bases. CDR3 coding DNA: TGTGCCAGCAGTTACCCCCGGGGCGGTACTCGAGCCCGGGAGCTGTTTTTT. This sequence encodes CASSYPRGGTRARELFF.

The chain joins TRBV6-5 to TRBJ1-2; 8 nucleotides match TRBD1. With 1 base clipped from V and 8 bases from J, the junction kept 3 bases outside the gene matches. The germline gives CDR1 MNHEY, CDR2 SVGAGI. This CDR3 spans 13 amino acids. The CDR3 bases are TGTGCCAGCAGTTACTACAGGGACAGGGGCTACACCTTC. Translation: CASSYYRDRGYTF.

The sample holds many counts of this clonotype. The CDR3 protein is CASSYSDSQPTDTQYF. The CDR3 bases are TGTGCCAGCAGTTACTCGGACTCCCAACCCACAGATACGCAGTATTTT. This rearrangement joins TRBV6-5 to TRBJ2-3; possibly TRBD2 for D (5 bases). This CDR3 comprises 16 residues. The germline V gene has CDR1 MNHEY and CDR2 SVGAGI. The germline V and J ends were trimmed by 0 bases and 2 bases, with 12 bases remaining between them.

The V call is TRBV2, the J call TRBJ2-3, with a weak D call TRBD2 (6 bases). Germline assignment: CDR1 SNHLY and CDR2 FYNNEI. Trimming cost V 0 bases and J 4 bases, with 11 bases left between them. The CDR3 length is 15 residues. The CDR3 reads CASSEAGGRADTQYF. Written as DNA, the CDR3 is TGTGCCAGCAGTGAAGCCGGGGGAAGGGCAGATACGCAGTATTTT.

CDR3 loop: CAVGRISNQPQHF. DNA of the CDR3: TGTGCCGTGGGACGGATTAGCAATCAGCCCCAGCATTTT. The chain carries TRBV6-2 or TRBV6-3 and TRBJ1-5; the D gene is possibly TRBD1 (5 bases). The V end lost 11 bases, the J end lost 0 bases, and 11 bases lay between the germline ends. This CDR3 comprises 13 residues. Germline V gives CDR1 MNHEY, CDR2 SVGEGT.

This clonotype came up a few times. The chain links TRBV14 to TRBJ2-3; D not resolved. The CDR3 is 14 amino acids. Per the germline V gene, CDR1 is SGHDN and CDR2 is FVKESK. The V end was cut by 1 base, the J end by 1 base, with 6 bases between. The DNA for the CDR3 is TGTGCCAGCAGCCAAGTCTCGCGCACAGATACGCAGTATTTT. Residues: CASSQVSRTDTQYF.

This clonotype came up a few times. This chain links TRBV28 with TRBJ2-2; 9 nucleotides match TRBD1. The CDR3 covers 16 residues. Germline CDR1 reads MDHEN; CDR2 reads SYDVKM. The V segment lost 5 bases and the J segment 7 bases; nucleotides outside the gene matches: 11. CDR3 sequence reads: CASSPITGTGFGELFF. Here the CDR3 DNA reads TGTGCCAGCAGTCCTATAACCGGGACAGGGTTCGGGGAGCTGTTTTTT.

V gene TRBV21-1 combines with J gene TRBJ2-7. TRBV21-1 is deemed a pseudogene. This CDR3 comprises 15 residues. CDR3 sequence reads: CASSKDGQPDYEQYV. DNA of the CDR3: TGTGCCAGCAGCAAAGATGGCCAACCGGACTACGAGCAGTACGTC.

Ten or more counts support this clonotype. The rearrangement joins TRBV5-1 to TRBJ2-7; 7 bases are a match to TRBD1. After removal of 0 bases from V and 2 bases from J, the junction contained 8 bases not matched to a gene. This CDR3 spans 16 amino acids. From germline, CDR1 is SGHRS and CDR2 YFSETQ. CDR3: CASSLEGQGDPYEQYV. For the CDR3, the DNA is TGCGCCAGCAGCTTGGAGGGGCAGGGGGACCCCTACGAGCAGTACGTC.